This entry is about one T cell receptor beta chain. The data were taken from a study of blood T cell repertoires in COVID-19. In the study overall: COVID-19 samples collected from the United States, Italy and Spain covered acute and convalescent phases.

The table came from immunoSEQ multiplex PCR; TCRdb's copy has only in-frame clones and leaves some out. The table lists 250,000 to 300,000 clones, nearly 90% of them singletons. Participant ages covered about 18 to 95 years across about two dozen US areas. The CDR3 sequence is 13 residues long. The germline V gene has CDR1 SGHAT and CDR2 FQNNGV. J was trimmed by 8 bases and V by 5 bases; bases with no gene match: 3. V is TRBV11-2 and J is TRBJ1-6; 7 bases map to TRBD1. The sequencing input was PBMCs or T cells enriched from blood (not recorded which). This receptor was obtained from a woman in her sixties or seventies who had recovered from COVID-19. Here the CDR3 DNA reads TGTGCCAGCAGCGAAGACAGGGATTCACCCCTCCACTTT. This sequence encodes CASSEDRDSPLHF.